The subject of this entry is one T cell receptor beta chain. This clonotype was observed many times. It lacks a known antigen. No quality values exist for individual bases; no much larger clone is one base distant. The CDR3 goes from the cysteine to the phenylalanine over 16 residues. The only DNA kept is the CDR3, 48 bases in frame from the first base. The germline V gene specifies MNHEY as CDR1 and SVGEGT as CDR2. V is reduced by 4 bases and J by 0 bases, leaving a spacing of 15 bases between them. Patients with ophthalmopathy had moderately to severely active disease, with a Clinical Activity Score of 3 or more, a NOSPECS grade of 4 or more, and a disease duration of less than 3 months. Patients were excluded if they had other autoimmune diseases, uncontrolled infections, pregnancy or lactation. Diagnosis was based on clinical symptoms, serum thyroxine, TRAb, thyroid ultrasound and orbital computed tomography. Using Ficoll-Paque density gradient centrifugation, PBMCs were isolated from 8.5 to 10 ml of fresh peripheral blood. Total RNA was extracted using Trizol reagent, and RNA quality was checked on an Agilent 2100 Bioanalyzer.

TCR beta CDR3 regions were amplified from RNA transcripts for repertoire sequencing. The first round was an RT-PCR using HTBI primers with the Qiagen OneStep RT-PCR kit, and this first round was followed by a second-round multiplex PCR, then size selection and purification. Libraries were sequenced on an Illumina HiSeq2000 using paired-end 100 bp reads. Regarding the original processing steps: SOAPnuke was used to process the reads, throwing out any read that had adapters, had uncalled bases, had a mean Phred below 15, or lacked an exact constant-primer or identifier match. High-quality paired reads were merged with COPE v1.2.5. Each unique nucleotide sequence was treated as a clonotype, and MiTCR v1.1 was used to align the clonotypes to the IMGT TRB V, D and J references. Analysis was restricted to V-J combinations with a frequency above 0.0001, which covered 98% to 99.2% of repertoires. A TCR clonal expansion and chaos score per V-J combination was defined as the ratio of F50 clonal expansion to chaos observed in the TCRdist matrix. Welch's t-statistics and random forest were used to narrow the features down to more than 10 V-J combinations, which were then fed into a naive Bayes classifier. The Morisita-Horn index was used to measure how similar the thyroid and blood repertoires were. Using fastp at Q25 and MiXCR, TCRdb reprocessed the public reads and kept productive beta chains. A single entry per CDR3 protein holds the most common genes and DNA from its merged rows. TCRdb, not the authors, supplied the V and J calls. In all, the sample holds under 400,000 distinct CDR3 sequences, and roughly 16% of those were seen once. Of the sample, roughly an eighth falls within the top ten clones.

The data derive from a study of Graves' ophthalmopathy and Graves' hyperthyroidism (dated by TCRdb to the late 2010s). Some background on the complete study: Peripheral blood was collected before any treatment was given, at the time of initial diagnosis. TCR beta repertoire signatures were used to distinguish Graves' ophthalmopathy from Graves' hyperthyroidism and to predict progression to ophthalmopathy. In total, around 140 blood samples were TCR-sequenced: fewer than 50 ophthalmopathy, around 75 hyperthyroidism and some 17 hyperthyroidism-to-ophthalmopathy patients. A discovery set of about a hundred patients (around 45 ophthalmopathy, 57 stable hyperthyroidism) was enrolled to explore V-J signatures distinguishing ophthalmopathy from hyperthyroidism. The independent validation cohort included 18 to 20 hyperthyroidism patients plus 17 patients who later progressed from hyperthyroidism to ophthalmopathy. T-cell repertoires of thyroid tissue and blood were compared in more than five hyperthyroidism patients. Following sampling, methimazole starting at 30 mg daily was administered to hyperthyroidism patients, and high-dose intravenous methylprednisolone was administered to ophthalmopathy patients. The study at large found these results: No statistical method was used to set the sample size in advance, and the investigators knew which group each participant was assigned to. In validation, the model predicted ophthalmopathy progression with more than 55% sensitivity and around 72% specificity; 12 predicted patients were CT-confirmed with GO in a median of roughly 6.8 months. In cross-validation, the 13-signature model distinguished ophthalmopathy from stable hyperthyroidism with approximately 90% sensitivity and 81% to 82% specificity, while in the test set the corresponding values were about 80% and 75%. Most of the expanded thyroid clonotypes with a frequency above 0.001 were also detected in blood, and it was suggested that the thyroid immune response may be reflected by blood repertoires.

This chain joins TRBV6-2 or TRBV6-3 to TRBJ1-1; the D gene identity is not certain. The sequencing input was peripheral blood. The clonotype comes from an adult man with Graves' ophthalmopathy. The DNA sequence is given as TGTGCCAGCAGTTCCGACCGGTTCGAAGTGAACACTGAAGCTTTCTTT. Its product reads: CASSSDRFEVNTEAFF.